This T cell receptor (beta chain) was documented in a study of T cell responses to AZD1222 COVID-19 vaccine. This CDR3 spans 17 amino acids. V gave up 3 bases and J gave up 8 bases, with 24 bases separating them. Germline lookup yields CDR1 SGDLS and CDR2 YYNGEE. With regard to this clone: Its target is unknown.

Here immunoSEQ multiplex PCR was the method, and the copy in TCRdb shows in-frame clones only, minus some. The repertoire has under 150,000 clones, approximately 87% of them found once; the top ten carry 1.5% to 2%. General study findings and limits: Clonal diversity may have been underestimated, and the donors were mostly white British, with more females than males. Only after the peak T cell response were repertoires sampled.

The rearrangement links TRBV9 to TRBJ1-3; D is perhaps TRBD1 (5 bases). The sequenced sample was peripheral blood, obtained 28 days after the second AZD1222 dose. This TCR derives from an adult who received the AZD1222 COVID-19 vaccine. The CDR3 loop reads CASSDPGGTLVGDTIYF. The CDR3 DNA follows: TGTGCCAGCAGCGACCCGGGAGGGACTTTAGTGGGAGACACCATATATTTT.